This T cell receptor beta chain was documented in a study of Graves' ophthalmopathy and Graves' hyperthyroidism. General study results and limits: Most thyroid-expanded clonotypes exceeding 0.001 frequency were also found in blood.

Germline lookup yields CDR1 LGHDT and CDR2 YNNKEL (reference sequence). CDR3 length equals 17 residues. About this clonotype itself: Its antigen is unknown. At one of its ends the junction is not consistent with the germline gene, which may arise from a read error.

Amplification targeted the TCR beta CDR3 regions, with RNA transcripts as the source material. Following a first-round RT-PCR that used HTBI primers, a second-round multiplex PCR was carried out. TCRdb reanalysed the multiplex PCR reads using MiXCR and keeps one entry per CDR3 protein. The sample records about 700,000 distinct CDR3 sequences, over 40% being singletons. This chain joins TRBV3-1 and TRBJ1-3, with a weak D call TRBD1 (5 bases). The TCR sequence derives from an adult man with Graves' ophthalmopathy. Sequenced input: peripheral blood. CDR3 residues: CASSQGRGGAPGTTIYF. The CDR3, as DNA: TGTGCCAGCAGCCAAGGAAGGGGAGGGGCGCCTGGAACCACCATATATTTT.